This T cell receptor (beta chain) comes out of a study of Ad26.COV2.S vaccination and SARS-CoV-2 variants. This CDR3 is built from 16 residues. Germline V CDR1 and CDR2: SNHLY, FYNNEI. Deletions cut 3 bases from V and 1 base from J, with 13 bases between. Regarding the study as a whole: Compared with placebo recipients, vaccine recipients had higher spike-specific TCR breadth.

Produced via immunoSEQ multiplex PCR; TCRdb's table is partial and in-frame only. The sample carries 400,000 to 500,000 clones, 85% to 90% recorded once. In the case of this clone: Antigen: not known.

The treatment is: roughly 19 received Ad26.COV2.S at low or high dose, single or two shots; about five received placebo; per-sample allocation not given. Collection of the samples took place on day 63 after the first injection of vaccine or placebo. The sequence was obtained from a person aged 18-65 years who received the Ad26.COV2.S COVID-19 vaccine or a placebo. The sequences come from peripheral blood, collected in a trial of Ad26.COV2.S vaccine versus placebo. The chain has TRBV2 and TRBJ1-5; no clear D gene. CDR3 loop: CASSERRPLSNQPQHF. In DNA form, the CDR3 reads TGTGCCAGCAGTGAGCGGCGGCCTTTGAGCAATCAGCCCCAGCATTTT.